This paragraph covers one T cell receptor beta chain sequence. The target antigen is unknown. V lost 2 bases and J lost 11, with 18 bases in between. Germline V CDR1 and CDR2: GTSNPN, SVGIG (reference sequence). This CDR3 has 13 amino acids. Time point noted: week 47, end of study. A 20-mer mutant IDH1 peptide at 300 ug was injected subcutaneously with topical imiquimod. At weeks 1, 3, 5, 7, 11, 15, 19 and 23, patients received a vaccination, eight in all. The data stem from a study of a mutant IDH1 vaccine in newly diagnosed glioma. The wider study: Vaccination began 4-6 weeks post radiotherapy alone, or with temozolomide cycles. Averaging approximately 42 years of age, treated patients were about 62% male and roughly 40% female.

TCRdb keeps only in-frame clones here, not all; method: immunoSEQ multiplex PCR. The data show some 31,000 clones, 84% seen once. The source of this sequence is a young man with glioma. The gene calls are TRBV30 and TRBJ1-1, with D tentatively TRBD1 (6 bases). This sample comprised PBMCs, obtained from a glioma patient whose treatment included an IDH1 peptide vaccine. DNA for the CDR3: TGTGCCTGGAGTAATATGCCTCCTCAGGGGGCTTTCTTT. It specifies CAWSNMPPQGAFF.